The next 13 T cell receptor beta chains were all read from a single sample in a study of cytomegalovirus exposure and HLA in healthy donors. Only in-frame clones appear in the TCRdb table, and some are missing; sequencing was by immunoSEQ multiplex PCR. This table has over 250,000 clones, 65% to 90% appearing once. Specimen: PBMCs. The receptor set was obtained from a young woman in good health and CMV-seronegative.

The V call is TRBV5-1, the J call TRBJ2-7, with 8 bases that match TRBD2. CDR1 is SGHRS, CDR2 YFSETQ, per germline. This CDR3 contains 16 residues. The V and J ends lost 0 bases and 1 base, in that order; junction bases with no gene match: 6. CDR3 nucleotides: TGCGCCAGCAGCTTGGAGGCTAGCGGGTTATCCTACGAGCAGTACTTC. Its translation is CASSLEASGLSYEQYF.

The chain is built from TRBV5-6 and TRBJ1-2; D ambiguous. This CDR3 spans 12 amino acids. CDR1 is SGHDT, CDR2 YYEEEE, per germline. Trimming took off 3 bases at V and 5 bases at J, with 8 bases between the two ends. The CDR3 nucleotides are TGTGCCAGCAGCTCCTCGGTTTATGGCTACACCTTC. Its protein product is CASSSSVYGYTF.

This clone was counted once. This sequence joins TRBV11-2 and TRBJ1-1, with 8 bases matching TRBD1. Germline V lookup: CDR1 SGHAT, CDR2 FQNNGV. Trimming at V came to 1 base and at J to 10 bases, leaving 11 bases not matched to a gene. This CDR3 comprises 15 residues. The CDR3 sequence: CASSLAPDRGGRAFF. The CDR3 bases are TGTGCCAGCAGCTTAGCCCCCGACAGGGGCGGAAGAGCTTTCTTT.

This clone has only a few counts. The V call is TRBV9, the J call TRBJ1-2, with D unclear. This CDR3 is 11 amino acids long. Germline CDR1 and CDR2: SGDLS and YYNGEE. With 0 bases removed from V and 9 bases from J, the gap between germline ends came to 6 bases. CDR3 sequence reads: CASSVEQRYTF. The CDR3 DNA sequence: TGTGCCAGCAGCGTAGAACAGCGCTACACCTTC.

This rearrangement joins TRBV7-9 to TRBJ2-5; no firm D call. Germline V CDR1 and CDR2: SEHNR, FQNEAQ (reference sequence). This CDR3 comprises 12 residues. With 4 bases removed from V and 1 base from J, the gap between germline ends came to 4 bases. This chain's CDR3 is CASSSGQETQYF. The CDR3 nucleotides read TGTGCCAGCAGCTCAGGCCAAGAGACCCAGTACTTC.

This chain uses TRBV30 with TRBJ1-5; 10 bases line up with TRBD1. J gave up 2 bases and V 1 base, and 8 bases lay outside the gene matches. The CDR3 runs 17 residues. Germline values: CDR1 GTSNPN, CDR2 SVGIG (reference sequence). This CDR3 reads CAWSAWDRGSGNQPQHF. In nucleotides, the CDR3 is TGTGCCTGGAGTGCCTGGGACAGGGGAAGTGGCAATCAGCCCCAGCATTTT.

The chain carries TRBV14 and TRBJ1-5; 9 positions agree with TRBD1. Germline-derived CDR1 and CDR2 are SGHDN and FVKESK. Germline trimming cut 6 bases from V and 5 bases from J; bases unmatched to any gene: 8. The CDR3 sequence is 15 residues long. The CDR3 loop reads CASSPGTGIHQPQHF. DNA for the CDR3: TGTGCCAGCAGTCCCGGGACAGGGATTCATCAGCCCCAGCATTTT.

J is TRBJ2-7 and V is TRBV7-6, with 9 bases identical to TRBD2. This CDR3 region has 16 residues. Trimming removed 2 bases from V and 4 bases from J; junction bases left unmatched: 9. Germline lookup yields CDR1 SGHVS and CDR2 FNYEAQ. DNA of the CDR3: TGTGCCAGCAGCTTACTCGCGGGAGGGCCGGAATACGAGCAGTACTTC. Translated: CASSLLAGGPEYEQYF.

J is TRBJ1-2 and V is TRBV7-9; tentative D call: TRBD1 (5 bases). Trimming took off 4 bases at V and 7 bases at J, with 19 bases between the two ends. Germline V gene sequence: CDR1 SEHNR, CDR2 FQNEAQ (reference sequence). The CDR3 is 15 amino acids. The CDR3 reads CASSYYPAGMGGYTF. CDR3 coding DNA: TGTGCCAGCAGCTACTATCCGGCAGGGATGGGTGGCTACACCTTC.

The genes are TRBV5-6 and TRBJ1-1; possible D gene TRBD1, 6 bases. The CDR3 runs to 15 residues. The ends were cut back, 7 bases at V and 0 bases at J, with 16 bases in the middle. CDR1 and CDR2 (germline): SGHDT, YYEEEE. CDR3 protein: CASFNLDSMNTEAFF. For the CDR3, the DNA is TGTGCCAGCTTTAACCTGGACAGCATGAACACTGAAGCTTTCTTT.

This rearrangement joins TRBV4-2 to TRBJ2-7; 15 bases map to TRBD2. Germline V gene data show CDR1 as LGHNA and CDR2 as YNFKEQ. The trim removed 1 base at V and 6 bases at J, leaving 1 base unmatched. This CDR3 is 15 amino acids long. The CDR3 reads CASSQGTSGRVEQYF. CDR3 in DNA: TGTGCCAGCAGCCAAGGGACTAGCGGGAGGGTCGAGCAGTACTTC.

The chain has TRBV28 and TRBJ2-1; a possible D gene is TRBD2 (6 bases). This CDR3 has 16 amino acids. Trimming cost V 6 bases and J 8 bases, with 23 bases left between them. Germline V gene lookup returns CDR1 MDHEN and CDR2 SYDVKM. CDR3 nucleotides: TGTGCCAGCAGCCCTGCGGGGCAGGGTGGGTTTGATGAGCAGTTCTTC. Its translation: CASSPAGQGGFDEQFF. The entire variable domain, with the rest obtained from reference TRBV28 and TRBJ2-1, is as follows: DVKVTQSSRYLVKRTGEKVFLECVQDMDHENMFWYRQDPGLGLRLIYFSYDVKMKEKGDIPEGYSVSREKKERFSLILESASTNQTSMYLCASSPAGQGGFDEQFFGPGTRLTVL.

The rearrangement joins TRBV7-6 to TRBJ2-1; possible D gene TRBD2, 6 bases. Germline CDR1 SGHVS, CDR2 FNYEAQ. The CDR3 consists of 14 residues. V lost 7 bases to trimming and J lost 7 bases, with 17 bases between them. The CDR3 is CASKGLRHFNEQFF. The CDR3 nucleotides are TGTGCCAGCAAGGGACTTAGGCATTTTAATGAGCAGTTCTTC.